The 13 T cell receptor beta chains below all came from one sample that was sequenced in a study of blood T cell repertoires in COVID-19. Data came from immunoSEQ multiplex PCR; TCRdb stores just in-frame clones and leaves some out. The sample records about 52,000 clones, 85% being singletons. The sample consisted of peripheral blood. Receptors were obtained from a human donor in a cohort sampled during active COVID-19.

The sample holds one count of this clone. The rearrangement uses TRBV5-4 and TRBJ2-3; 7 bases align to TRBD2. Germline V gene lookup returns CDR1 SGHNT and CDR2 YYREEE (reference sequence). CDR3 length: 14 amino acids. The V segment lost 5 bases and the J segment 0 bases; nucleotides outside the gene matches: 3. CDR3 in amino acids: CASRGDYSTDTQYF. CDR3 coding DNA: TGTGCCAGCAGGGGGGACTATAGCACAGATACGCAGTATTTT.

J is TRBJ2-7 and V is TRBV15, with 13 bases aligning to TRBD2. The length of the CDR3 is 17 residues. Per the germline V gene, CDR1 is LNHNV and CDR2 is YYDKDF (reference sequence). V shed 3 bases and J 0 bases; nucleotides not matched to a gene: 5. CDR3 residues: CATSSIRTSGSSYEQYF. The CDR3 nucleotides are TGTGCCACCAGCAGCATAAGGACTAGCGGGAGCTCCTACGAGCAGTACTTC.

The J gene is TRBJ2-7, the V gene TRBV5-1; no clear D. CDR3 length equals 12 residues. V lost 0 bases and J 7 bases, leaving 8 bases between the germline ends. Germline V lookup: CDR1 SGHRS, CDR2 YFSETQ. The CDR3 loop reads CASSLGAQEQYF. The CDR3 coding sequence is TGCGCCAGCAGCTTGGGGGCCCAAGAGCAGTACTTC.

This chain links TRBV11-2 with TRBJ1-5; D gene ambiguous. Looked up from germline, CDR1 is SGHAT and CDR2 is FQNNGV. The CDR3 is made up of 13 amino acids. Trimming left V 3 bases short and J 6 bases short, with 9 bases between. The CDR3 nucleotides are TGTGCCAGCAGCTTCGGGAGGGCTCAGCCCCAGCATTTT. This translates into CASSFGRAQPQHF.

DNA for the CDR3: TGTGCCAGCATTCTGAGGCGGGACACTGAAGCTTTCTTT. The encoded protein is CASILRRDTEAFF. The chain links TRBV2 to TRBJ1-1; no clear D gene. Germline CDR1 and CDR2: SNHLY and FYNNEI. V lost 7 bases and J 3 bases, leaving 12 bases between the germline ends. This CDR3 has 13 amino acids.

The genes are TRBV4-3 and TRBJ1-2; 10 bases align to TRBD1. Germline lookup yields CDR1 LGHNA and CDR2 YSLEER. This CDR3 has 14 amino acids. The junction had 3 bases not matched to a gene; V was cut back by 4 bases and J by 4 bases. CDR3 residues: CASSPGQGSYGYTF. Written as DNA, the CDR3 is TGCGCCAGCAGCCCGGGACAGGGGTCCTATGGCTACACCTTC.

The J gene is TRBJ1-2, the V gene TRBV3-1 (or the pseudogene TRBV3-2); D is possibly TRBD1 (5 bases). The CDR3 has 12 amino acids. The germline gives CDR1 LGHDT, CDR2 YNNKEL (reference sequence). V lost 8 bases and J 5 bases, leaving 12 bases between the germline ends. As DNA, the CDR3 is TGTGCCAGCGGGGCCACAGGATATGGCTACACCTTC. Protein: CASGATGYGYTF.

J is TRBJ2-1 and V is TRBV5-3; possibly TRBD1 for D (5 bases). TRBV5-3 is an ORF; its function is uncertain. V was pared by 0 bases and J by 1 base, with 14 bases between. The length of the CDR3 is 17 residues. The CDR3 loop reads CARSLVGARLSYNEQFF. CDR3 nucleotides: TGTGCCAGAAGCTTGGTAGGGGCGCGACTTTCCTACAATGAGCAGTTCTTC.

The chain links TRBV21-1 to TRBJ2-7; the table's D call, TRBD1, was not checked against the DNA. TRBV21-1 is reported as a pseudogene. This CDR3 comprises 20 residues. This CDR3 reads CASSKAPLGTGGWGEYEQYF. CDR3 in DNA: TGTGCCAGCAGCAAAGCGCCTCTAGGGACAGGGGGCTGGGGGGAGTACGAGCAGTACTTC.

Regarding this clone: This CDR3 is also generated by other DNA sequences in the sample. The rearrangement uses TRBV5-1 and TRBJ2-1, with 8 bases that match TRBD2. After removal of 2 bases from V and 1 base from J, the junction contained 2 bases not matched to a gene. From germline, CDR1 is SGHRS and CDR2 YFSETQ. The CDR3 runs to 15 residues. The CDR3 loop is CASSLSGSSYNEQFF. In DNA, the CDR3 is TGCGCCAGCAGCTTAAGCGGGAGTTCCTACAATGAGCAGTTCTTC.

CDR3 DNA: TGTGCCAGCAGTATGACAGGGCCGGATAATTCACCCCTCCACTTT. Translating it yields CASSMTGPDNSPLHF. The chain employs TRBV27 and TRBJ1-6, with 7 nucleotides matching TRBD1. The CDR3 consists of 15 residues. The V and J ends lost 5 bases and 5 bases, in that order; junction bases with no gene match: 6. CDR1 and CDR2 (germline): MNHEY, SMNVEV (reference sequence).

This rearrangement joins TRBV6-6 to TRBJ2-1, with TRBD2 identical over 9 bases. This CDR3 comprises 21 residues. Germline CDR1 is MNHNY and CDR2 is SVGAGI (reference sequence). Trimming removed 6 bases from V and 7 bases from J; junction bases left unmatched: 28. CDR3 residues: CASSHLVLAGVRSPPGNEQFF. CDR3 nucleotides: TGTGCCAGCAGCCACTTGGTTTTAGCGGGAGTGCGGTCTCCCCCCGGTAATGAGCAGTTCTTC.

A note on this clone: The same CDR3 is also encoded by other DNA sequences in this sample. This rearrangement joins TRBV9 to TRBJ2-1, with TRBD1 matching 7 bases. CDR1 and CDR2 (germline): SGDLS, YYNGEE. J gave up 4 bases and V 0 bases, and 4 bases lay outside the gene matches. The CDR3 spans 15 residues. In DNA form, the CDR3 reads TGTGCCAGCAGCGTAGAGGGGGCCAGATACAATGAGCAGTTCTTC. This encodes CASSVEGARYNEQFF.